This T cell receptor (beta chain) was recorded in a study of lymphopenia after photon versus proton radiotherapy. Study-wide results and limits: In patients who died, overall survival fell as post-nadir TCR diversity dropped more. Better survival with proton therapy was suggested as possible, not demonstrated. Post-nadir diversity loss with photons came from oligoclonal expansion, particularly CD8+ Temra cells. Proton therapy kept repertoires fairly stable, unlike photons, which gained effector/memory cells.

Comments on this clone: Its antigen remains unknown.

Sequencing used immunoSEQ multiplex PCR; TCRdb keeps in-frame clones, though not all of them. The sample yields 25,000 to 30,000 clones, 81% seen once. The sequencing here drew on peripheral blood, taken from a patient treated with photon-based radiotherapy. The receptor was derived from a man between 50 and 59 years old with gastric cancer.

The CDR3 bases are TGTGCCAGCAGCTACGGGGGGGCTTGGACAGATACGCAGTATTTT. As protein: CASSYGGAWTDTQYF. This chain connects TRBV7-3 to TRBJ2-3; 8 bases agree with TRBD2. CDR1 is SGHTA and CDR2 is FQGTGA in the germline V gene. Trimming took 4 bases from V and 3 from J; bases not matched to a gene: 6. This CDR3 has 15 residues.